There are a few counts of the clone carrying this T cell receptor beta chain. The data originate from a study of T cell repertoires in cytomegalovirus infection. Germline values: CDR1 LNHDA, CDR2 SQIVND (reference sequence). The CDR3 is made up of 16 amino acids. V shed 5 bases and J 3 bases; nucleotides not matched to a gene: 9. One entry per CDR3 protein results from TCRdb running MiXCR on the reads. The profile shows nearly 550,000 distinct CDR3 sequences, more than 15% of them singletons. The sequence came from a human donor in good health (CMV status not recorded). Some clones in this sample may be carry-over from other donors' samples. The material sequenced was CD8+ T cells from PBMCs. The genes are TRBV19 and TRBJ1-1, with TRBD1 matching over 10 bases. CDR3 protein: CASSERQGAGDTEAFF. The CDR3 DNA sequence: TGTGCCAGTAGTGAGAGACAGGGGGCGGGAGACACTGAAGCTTTCTTT.